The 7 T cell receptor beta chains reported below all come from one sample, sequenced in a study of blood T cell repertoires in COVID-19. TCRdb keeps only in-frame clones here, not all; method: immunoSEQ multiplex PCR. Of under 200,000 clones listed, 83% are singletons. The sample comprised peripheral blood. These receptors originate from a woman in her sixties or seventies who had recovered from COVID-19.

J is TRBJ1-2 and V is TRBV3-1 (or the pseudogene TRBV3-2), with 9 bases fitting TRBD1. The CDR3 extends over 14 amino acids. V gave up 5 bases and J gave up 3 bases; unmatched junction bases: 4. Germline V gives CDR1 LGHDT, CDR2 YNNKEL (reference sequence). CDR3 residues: CASSAWDRDYGYTF. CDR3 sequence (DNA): TGTGCCAGCAGCGCATGGGACAGGGACTATGGCTACACCTTC.

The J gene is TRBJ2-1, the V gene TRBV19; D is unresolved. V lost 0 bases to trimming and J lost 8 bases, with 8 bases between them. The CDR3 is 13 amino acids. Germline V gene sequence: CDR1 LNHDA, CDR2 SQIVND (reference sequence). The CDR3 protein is CASSIDPRDEQFF. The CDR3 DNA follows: TGTGCCAGTAGTATAGATCCCCGAGATGAGCAGTTCTTC.

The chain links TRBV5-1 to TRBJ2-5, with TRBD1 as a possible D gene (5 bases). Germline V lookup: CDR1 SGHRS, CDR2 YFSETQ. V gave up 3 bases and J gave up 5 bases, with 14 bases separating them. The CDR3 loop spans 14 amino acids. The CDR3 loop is CASSSRQGWETQYF. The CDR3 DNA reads TGCGCCAGCAGCTCCCGCCAGGGTTGGGAGACCCAGTACTTC.

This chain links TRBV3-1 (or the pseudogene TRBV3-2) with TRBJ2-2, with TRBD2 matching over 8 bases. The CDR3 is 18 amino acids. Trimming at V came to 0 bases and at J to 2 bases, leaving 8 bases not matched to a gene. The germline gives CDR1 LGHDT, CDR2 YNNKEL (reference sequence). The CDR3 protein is CASSQDLTGLANTGELFF. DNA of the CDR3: TGTGCCAGCAGCCAAGATCTTACCGGACTAGCAAACACCGGGGAGCTGTTTTTT.

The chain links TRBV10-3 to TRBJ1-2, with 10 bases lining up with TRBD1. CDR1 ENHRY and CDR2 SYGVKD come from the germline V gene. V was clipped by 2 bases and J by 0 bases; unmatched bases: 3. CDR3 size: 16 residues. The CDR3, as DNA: TGTGCCATCAGTGAGCAAGGGACAGGGGCTAACTATGGCTACACCTTC. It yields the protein CAISEQGTGANYGYTF.

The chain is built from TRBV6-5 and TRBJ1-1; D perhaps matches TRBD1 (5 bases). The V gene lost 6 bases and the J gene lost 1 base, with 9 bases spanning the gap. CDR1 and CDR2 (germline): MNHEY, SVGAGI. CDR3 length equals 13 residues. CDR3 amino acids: CASRSTGNTEAFF. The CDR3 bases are TGTGCCAGCAGATCTACAGGGAACACTGAAGCTTTCTTT.

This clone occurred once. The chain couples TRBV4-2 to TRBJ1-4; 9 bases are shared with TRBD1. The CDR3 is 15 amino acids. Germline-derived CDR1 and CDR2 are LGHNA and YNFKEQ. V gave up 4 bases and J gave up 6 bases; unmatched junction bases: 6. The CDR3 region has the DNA TGTGCCAGCAGCCTCTACAGGGGGCGCGATGAAAAACTGTTTTTT. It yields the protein CASSLYRGRDEKLFF.